This T cell receptor beta chain came from a study of response to subunit inactivated influenza vaccine. Whole-study results and caveats: It was suggested by the authors that few new T cells are recruited by each seasonal influenza vaccination.

As concerns this clonotype: Its antigen is unidentified. It is likely a read error, because the conserved phenylalanine at the end of the CDR3 is missing.

Trimming left V 1 base short and J 4 bases short, with 7 bases between. There are 13 residues in the CDR3. TCRdb redid the calling of the RT-PCR reads with MiXCR, one entry per CDR3 protein. The sample holds about 520,000 distinct CDR3 sequences, 10% to 11% seen once. The TCR originated in a man between 45 and 60 years old who received an inactivated influenza vaccine. This chain joins TRBV12-3 or TRBV12-4 and TRBJ1-2; D gene uncertain. The specimen was PBMCs from blood, collected 45 days after vaccination. The CDR3 DNA sequence: TGTGCCAGCAGTTTAGAGGGCCGCTATGGCTACACCTTA. This codes for CASSLEGRYGYTL.